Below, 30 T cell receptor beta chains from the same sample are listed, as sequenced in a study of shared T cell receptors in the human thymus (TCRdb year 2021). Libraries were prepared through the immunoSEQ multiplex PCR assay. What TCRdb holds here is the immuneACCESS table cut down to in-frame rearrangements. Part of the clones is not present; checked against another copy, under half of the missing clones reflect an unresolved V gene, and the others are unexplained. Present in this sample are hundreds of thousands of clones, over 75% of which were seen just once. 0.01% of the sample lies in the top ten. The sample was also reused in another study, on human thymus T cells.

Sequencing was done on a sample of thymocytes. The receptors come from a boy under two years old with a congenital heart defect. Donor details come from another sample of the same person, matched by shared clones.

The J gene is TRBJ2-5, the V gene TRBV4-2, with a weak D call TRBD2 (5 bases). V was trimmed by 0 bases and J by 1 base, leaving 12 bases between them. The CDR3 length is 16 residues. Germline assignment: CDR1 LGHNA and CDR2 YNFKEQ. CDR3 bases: TGTGCCAGCAGCCAAGATATGCTAGCAACCCAAGAGACCCAGTACTTC. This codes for CASSQDMLATQETQYF.

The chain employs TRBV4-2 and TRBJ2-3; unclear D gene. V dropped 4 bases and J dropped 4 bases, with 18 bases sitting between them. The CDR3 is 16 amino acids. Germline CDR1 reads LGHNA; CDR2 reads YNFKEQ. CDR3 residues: CASSPRPGPPPDTQYF. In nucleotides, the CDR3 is TGTGCCAGCAGCCCACGTCCCGGTCCACCCCCAGATACGCAGTATTTT.

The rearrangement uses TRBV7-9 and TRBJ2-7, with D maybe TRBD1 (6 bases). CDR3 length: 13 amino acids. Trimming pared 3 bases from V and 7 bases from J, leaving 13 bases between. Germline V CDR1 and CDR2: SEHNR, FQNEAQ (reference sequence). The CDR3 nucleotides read TGTGCCAGCAGCTTGGACAGCCCGGGGGAGCAGTACTTC. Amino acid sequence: CASSLDSPGEQYF.

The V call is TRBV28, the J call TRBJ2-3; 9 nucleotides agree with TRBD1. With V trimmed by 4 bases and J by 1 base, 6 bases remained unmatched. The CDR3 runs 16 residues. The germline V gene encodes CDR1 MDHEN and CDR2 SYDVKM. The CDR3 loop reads CASSSVGDRGTDTQYF. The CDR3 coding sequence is TGTGCCAGCAGTTCCGTAGGGGACAGGGGCACAGATACGCAGTATTTT.

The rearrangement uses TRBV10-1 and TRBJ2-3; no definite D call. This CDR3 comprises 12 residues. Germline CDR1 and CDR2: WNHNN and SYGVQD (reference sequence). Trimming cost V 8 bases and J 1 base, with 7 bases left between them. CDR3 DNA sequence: TGCGCCAGCCCAGCGTGCACAGATACGCAGTATTTT. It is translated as CASPACTDTQYF.

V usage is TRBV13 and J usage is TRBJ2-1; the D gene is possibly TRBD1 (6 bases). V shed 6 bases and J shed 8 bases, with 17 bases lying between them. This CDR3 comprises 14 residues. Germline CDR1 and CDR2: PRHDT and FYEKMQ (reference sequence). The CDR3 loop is CASRGTFGGHEQFF. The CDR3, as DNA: TGTGCCAGCAGGGGAACCTTTGGGGGCCATGAGCAGTTCTTC. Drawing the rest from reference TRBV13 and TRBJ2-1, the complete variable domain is AAGVIQSPRHLIKEKRETATLKCYPIPRHDTVYWYQQGPGQDPQFLISFYEKMQSDKGSIPDRFSAQQFSDYHSELNMSSLELGDSALYFCASRGTFGGHEQFFGPGTRLTVL.

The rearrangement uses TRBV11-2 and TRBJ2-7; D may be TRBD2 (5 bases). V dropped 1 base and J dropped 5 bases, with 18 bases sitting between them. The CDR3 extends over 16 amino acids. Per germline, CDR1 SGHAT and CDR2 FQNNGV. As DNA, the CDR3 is TGTGCCAGCAGCTTAGGATTGAGGGAGAGATTCGACGAGCAGTACTTC. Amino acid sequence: CASSLGLRERFDEQYF.

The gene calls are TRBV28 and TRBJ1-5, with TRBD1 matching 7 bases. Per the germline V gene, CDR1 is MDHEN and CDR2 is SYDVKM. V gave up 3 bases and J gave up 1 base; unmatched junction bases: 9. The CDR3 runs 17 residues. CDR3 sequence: CASSLGQGDMSNQPQHF. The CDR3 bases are TGTGCCAGCAGTTTGGGGCAGGGGGATATGAGCAATCAGCCCCAGCATTTT.

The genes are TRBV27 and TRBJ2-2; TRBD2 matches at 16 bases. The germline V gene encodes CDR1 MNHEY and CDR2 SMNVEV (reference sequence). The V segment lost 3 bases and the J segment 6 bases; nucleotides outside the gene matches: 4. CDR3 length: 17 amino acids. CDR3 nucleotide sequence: TGTGCCAGCAGTTTTCCGGGACTAGCGGGAGGGCCCGGGGAGCTGTTTTTT. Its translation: CASSFPGLAGGPGELFF.

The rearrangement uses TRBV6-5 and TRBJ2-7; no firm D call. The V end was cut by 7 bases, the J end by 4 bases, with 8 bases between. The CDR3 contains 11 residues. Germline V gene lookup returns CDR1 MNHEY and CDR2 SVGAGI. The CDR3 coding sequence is TGTGCCAGCAAAACCAGTTACGAGCAGTACTTC. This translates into CASKTSYEQYF.

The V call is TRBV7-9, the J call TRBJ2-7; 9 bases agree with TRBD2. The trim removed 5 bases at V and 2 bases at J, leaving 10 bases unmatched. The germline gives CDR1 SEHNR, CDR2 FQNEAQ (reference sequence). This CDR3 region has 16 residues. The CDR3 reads CASSRLGREGPYEQYF. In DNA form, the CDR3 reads TGTGCCAGCAGCCGACTCGGGCGGGAGGGCCCCTACGAGCAGTACTTC. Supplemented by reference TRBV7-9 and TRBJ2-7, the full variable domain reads DTGVSQNPRHKITKRGQNVTFRCDPISEHNRLYWYRQTLGQGPEFLTYFQNEAQLEKSRLLSDRFSAERPKGSFSTLEIQRTEQGDSAMYLCASSRLGREGPYEQYFGPGTRLTVT.

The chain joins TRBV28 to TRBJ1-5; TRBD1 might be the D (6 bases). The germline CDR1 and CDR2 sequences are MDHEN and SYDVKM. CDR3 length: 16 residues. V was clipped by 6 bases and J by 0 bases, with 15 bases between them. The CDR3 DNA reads TGTGCCAGCAGCATTCCAGGGGACAATAGCAATCAGCCCCAGCATTTT. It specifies CASSIPGDNSNQPQHF.

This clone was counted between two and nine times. For the CDR3, the DNA is TGTGCCAGTAGTCCCCGGGAACAATACGAGCAGTACTTC. Amino acids: CASSPREQYEQYF. V usage is TRBV19 and J usage is TRBJ2-7, with a tentative D call TRBD2 (5 bases). V was trimmed by 5 bases and J by 4 bases, leaving 12 bases between them. CDR3 size: 13 residues. Germline V CDR1 and CDR2: LNHDA, SQIVND (reference sequence).

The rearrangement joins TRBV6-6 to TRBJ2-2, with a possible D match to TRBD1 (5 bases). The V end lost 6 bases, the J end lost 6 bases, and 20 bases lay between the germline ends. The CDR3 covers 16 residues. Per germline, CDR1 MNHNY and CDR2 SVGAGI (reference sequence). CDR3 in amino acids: CASSPPEGATPGELFF. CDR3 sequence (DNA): TGTGCCAGCAGCCCCCCGGAAGGGGCGACCCCCGGGGAGCTGTTTTTT.

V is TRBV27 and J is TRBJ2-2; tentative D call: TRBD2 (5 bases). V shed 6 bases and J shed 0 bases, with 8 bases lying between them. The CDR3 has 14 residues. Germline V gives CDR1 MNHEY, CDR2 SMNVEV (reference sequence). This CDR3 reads CASRRTSNTGELFF. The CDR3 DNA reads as TGTGCCAGCAGGAGGACTTCGAACACCGGGGAGCTGTTTTTT.

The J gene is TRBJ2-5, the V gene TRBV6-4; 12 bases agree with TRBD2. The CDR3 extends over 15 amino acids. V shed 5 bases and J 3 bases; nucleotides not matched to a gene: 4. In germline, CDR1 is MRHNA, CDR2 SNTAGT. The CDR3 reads CASSKTSGGKETQYF. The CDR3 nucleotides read TGTGCCAGCAGTAAAACTAGCGGGGGGAAAGAGACCCAGTACTTC.

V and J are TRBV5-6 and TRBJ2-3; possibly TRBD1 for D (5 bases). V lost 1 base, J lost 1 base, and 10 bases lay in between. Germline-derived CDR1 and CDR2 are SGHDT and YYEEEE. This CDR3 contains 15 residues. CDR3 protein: CASSLTRVGTDTQYF. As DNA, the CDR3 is TGTGCCAGCAGCTTGACCAGGGTGGGCACAGATACGCAGTATTTT.

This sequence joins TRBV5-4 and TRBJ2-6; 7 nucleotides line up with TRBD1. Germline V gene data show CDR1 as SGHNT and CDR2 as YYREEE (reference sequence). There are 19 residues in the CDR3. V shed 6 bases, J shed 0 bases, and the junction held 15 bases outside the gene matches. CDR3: CASIADRINPYSGANVLTF. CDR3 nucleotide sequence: TGTGCCAGCATTGCGGACAGGATCAACCCCTACTCTGGGGCCAACGTCCTGACTTTC.

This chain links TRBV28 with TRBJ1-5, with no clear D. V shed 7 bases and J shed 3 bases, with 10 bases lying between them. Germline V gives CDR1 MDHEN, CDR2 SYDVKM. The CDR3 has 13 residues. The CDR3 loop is CASNEGYNQPQHF. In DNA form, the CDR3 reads TGTGCCAGCAACGAGGGCTACAATCAGCCCCAGCATTTT.

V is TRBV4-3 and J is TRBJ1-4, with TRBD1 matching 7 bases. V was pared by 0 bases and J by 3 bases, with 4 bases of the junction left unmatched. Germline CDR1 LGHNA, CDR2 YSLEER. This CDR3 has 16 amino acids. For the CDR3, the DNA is TGCGCCAGCAGCCAAGATAAGGGACAGTCTAATGAAAAACTGTTTTTT. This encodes CASSQDKGQSNEKLFF.

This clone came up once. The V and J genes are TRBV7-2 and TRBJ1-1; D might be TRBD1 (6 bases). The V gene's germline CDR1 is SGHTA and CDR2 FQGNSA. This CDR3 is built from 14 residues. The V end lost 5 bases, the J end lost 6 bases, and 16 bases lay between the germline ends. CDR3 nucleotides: TGTGCCAGCAGCCTTGGGGGGGGCCAGGCTGAAGCTTTCTTT. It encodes CASSLGGGQAEAFF. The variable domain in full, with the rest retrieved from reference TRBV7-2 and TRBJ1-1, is GAGVSQSPSNKVTEKGKDVELRCDPISGHTALYWYRQSLGQGLEFLIYFQGNSAPDKSGLPSDRFSAERTGGSVSTLTIQRTQQEDSAVYLCASSLGGGQAEAFFGQGTRLTVV.

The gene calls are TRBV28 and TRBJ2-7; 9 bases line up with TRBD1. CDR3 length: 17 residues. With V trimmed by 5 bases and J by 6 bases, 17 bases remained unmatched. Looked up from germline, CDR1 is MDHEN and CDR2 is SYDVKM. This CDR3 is CASSPPLGQGRVCEQYF. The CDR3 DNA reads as TGTGCCAGCAGTCCTCCCTTAGGACAGGGGCGCGTCTGCGAGCAGTACTTC.

CDR3 loop: CAITDRSYNEQFF. CDR3 sequence (DNA): TGTGCCATCACCGACAGGTCCTACAATGAGCAGTTCTTC. The chain recombines TRBV10-3 with TRBJ2-1; a possible D gene is TRBD1 (6 bases). Trimming left V 7 bases short and J 1 base short, with 8 bases between. The CDR3 sequence is 13 residues long. Germline values: CDR1 ENHRY, CDR2 SYGVKD.

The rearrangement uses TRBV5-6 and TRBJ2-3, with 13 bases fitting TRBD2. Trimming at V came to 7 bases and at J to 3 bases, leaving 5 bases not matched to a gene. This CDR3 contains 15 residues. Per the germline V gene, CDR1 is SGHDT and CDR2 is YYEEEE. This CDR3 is CASGLAGVCTDTQYF. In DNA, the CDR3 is TGTGCCAGCGGACTAGCGGGAGTGTGTACAGATACGCAGTATTTT.

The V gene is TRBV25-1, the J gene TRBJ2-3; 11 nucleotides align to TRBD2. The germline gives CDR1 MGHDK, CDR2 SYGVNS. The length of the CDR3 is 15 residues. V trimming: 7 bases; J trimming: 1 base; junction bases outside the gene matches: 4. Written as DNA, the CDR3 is TGTGCCAGCACCCCGGGACTAGCGGGCACAGATACGCAGTATTTT. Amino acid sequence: CASTPGLAGTDTQYF.

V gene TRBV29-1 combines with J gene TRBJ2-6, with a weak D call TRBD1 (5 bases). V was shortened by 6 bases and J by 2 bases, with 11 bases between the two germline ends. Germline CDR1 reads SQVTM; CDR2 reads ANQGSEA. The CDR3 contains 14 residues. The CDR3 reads CSVAQGTGANVLTF. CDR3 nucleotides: TGCAGCGTGGCTCAGGGAACTGGGGCCAACGTCCTGACTTTC.

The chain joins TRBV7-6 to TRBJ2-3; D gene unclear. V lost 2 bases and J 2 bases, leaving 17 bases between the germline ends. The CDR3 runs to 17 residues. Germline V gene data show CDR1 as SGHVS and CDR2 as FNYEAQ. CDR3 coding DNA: TGTGCCAGCAGCTTAAATAAAGTCTACCTGTCCACAGATACGCAGTATTTT. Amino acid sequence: CASSLNKVYLSTDTQYF.

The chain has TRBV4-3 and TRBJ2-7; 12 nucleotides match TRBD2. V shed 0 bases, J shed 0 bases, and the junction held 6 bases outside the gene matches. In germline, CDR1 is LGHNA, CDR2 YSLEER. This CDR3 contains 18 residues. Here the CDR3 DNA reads TGCGCCAGCAGCCAAGAACTAGCGGGAGGCCATTCCTCCTACGAGCAGTACTTC. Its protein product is CASSQELAGGHSSYEQYF.

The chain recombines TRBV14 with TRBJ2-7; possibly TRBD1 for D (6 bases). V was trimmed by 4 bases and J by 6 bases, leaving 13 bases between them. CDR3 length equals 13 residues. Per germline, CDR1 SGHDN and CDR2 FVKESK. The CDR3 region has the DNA TGTGCCAGCAGCCTTAGACCAGGGGTCGAGCAGTACTTC. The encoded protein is CASSLRPGVEQYF.

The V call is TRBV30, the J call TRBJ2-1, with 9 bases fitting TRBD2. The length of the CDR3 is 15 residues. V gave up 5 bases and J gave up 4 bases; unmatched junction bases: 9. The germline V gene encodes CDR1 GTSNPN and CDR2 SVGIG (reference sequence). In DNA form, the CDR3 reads TGTGCCTGGCTCGCGCGGGAGGGCCGGTACAATGAGCAGTTCTTC. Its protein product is CAWLAREGRYNEQFF.